This entry lists 17 T cell receptor beta chains sequenced from one sample in a study of CD8 T cells in ankylosing spondylitis. Study outcomes and limitations: A TCR beta motif of several highly homologous variants appeared characteristic of ankylosing spondylitis blood.

In TCRdb, the 5' RACE reads were re-called with MiXCR into one record per CDR3 protein. Among 200,000 to 250,000 distinct CDR3 sequences, about 18% were seen once, and the ten largest hold roughly 42%. These TCRs' antigens remain unknown. Sequences were obtained from blood, either unsorted or a sorted T cell fraction (not recorded which). These receptors originate from a male donor with ankylosing spondylitis.

V gene TRBV5-1 combines with J gene TRBJ2-7; tentative D call: TRBD2 (5 bases). CDR1 and CDR2 (germline): SGHRS, YFSETQ. V dropped 5 bases and J dropped 3 bases, with 9 bases sitting between them. The CDR3 spans 12 residues. The CDR3 region is CASRRESYEQYF. The CDR3 DNA sequence: TGCGCCAGCAGGAGGGAGAGCTACGAGCAGTACTTC.

The rearrangement uses TRBV6-6 and TRBJ1-1, with D perhaps matching TRBD1 (6 bases). The CDR3 has 12 residues. Germline CDR1 MNHNY, CDR2 SVGAGI (reference sequence). Trimming took 8 bases from V and 1 from J, leaving 8 bases between them. CDR3 sequence reads: CASQTGNTEAFF. In DNA, the CDR3 is TGTGCCAGCCAGACAGGGAACACTGAAGCTTTCTTT.

This clonotype was seen a handful of times. The chain uses TRBV11-2 and TRBJ2-4; no reliable D call. Germline V gene lookup returns CDR1 SGHAT and CDR2 FQNNGV. This CDR3 contains 14 residues. V lost 6 bases and J lost 0, with 9 bases in between. CDR3 DNA: TGTGCCAGCAGTAACAGCCTAGCCAAAAACATTCAGTACTTC. It encodes CASSNSLAKNIQYF.

This clonotype was counted between two and nine times. The chain uses TRBV28 and TRBJ2-7; no clear D. V was trimmed by 10 bases and J by 0 bases, leaving 13 bases between them. The CDR3 is 13 residues long. Germline V CDR1 and CDR2: MDHEN, SYDVKM. CDR3 coding DNA: TGTGCCACATTAGACTTGTCCTCCTACGAGCAGTACTTC. This gives the protein CATLDLSSYEQYF.

V gene TRBV7-6 combines with J gene TRBJ2-3, with 7 bases identical to TRBD2. The CDR3 is 17 amino acids. The J segment lost 0 bases and the V segment lost 5 bases, leaving 11 bases of the junction unmatched. Germline CDR1 reads SGHVS; CDR2 reads FNYEAQ. The chain's CDR3 is CASSIAPGLVSTDTQYF. As DNA, the CDR3 is TGTGCCAGCAGCATCGCACCCGGACTAGTGAGCACAGATACGCAGTATTTT.

This clonotype came up many times. The chain employs TRBV9 and TRBJ1-4; D gene ambiguous. Germline V gives CDR1 SGDLS, CDR2 YYNGEE. The V end was cut by 0 bases, the J end by 0 bases, with 6 bases between. This CDR3 is 15 amino acids long. In DNA, the CDR3 is TGTGCCAGCAGCGTAGGGGGAGCAACTAATGAAAAACTGTTTTTT. It encodes CASSVGGATNEKLFF.

V is TRBV6-1 and J is TRBJ1-6; D not certain. Trimming cost V 7 bases and J 4 bases, with 17 bases left between them. The CDR3 has 16 residues. Germline V gene data show CDR1 as MNHNS and CDR2 as SASEGT. CDR3 in amino acids: CASNPRTEFYNSPLHF. CDR3 DNA: TGTGCCAGCAACCCGCGAACAGAATTTTATAATTCACCCCTCCACTTT.

A few counts support this clonotype. The chain uses TRBV5-1 and TRBJ2-3, with TRBD2 matching over 8 bases. The junction had 10 bases not matched to a gene; V was cut back by 1 base and J by 0 bases. The CDR3 length is 18 residues. Germline V gives CDR1 SGHRS, CDR2 YFSETQ. The CDR3 region is CASSLLWASGPSTDTQYF. CDR3 nucleotide sequence: TGCGCCAGCAGCTTGCTTTGGGCTAGCGGGCCTAGCACAGATACGCAGTATTTT.

The chain employs TRBV7-9 and TRBJ1-6; tentatively, D is TRBD1 (5 bases). Germline lookup yields CDR1 SEHNR and CDR2 FQNEAQ (reference sequence). The CDR3 sequence is 17 residues long. The V gene lost 4 bases and the J gene lost 0 bases, with 13 bases spanning the gap. The CDR3 spells CASSYETASSYNSPLHF. In nucleotides, the CDR3 is TGTGCCAGCAGCTACGAGACAGCCAGCTCCTATAATTCACCCCTCCACTTT.

The chain employs TRBV28 and TRBJ2-7; D is possibly TRBD1 or TRBD2 (6 bases each). V gave up 3 bases and J gave up 2 bases, with 23 bases separating them. Looked up from germline, CDR1 is MDHEN and CDR2 is SYDVKM. The CDR3 is 18 amino acids. Written as DNA, the CDR3 is TGTGCCAGCAGTTTGGTCCCGGTCTTAAGGGGGGCTCCCTACGAGCAGTACTTC. It translates to CASSLVPVLRGAPYEQYF.

The rearrangement uses TRBV12-3 or TRBV12-4 and TRBJ1-1; D ambiguous. The CDR3 extends over 15 amino acids. V gave up 4 bases and J gave up 1 base, with 13 bases separating them. DNA of the CDR3: TGTGCCAGCAGTTATGGGATCTCTCCGAACACTGAAGCTTTCTTT. This codes for CASSYGISPNTEAFF.

The V gene is TRBV4-1, the J gene TRBJ2-2; 7 bases are a match to TRBD2. The germline V gene encodes CDR1 MGHRA and CDR2 YSYEKL. Trimming cost V 4 bases and J 4 bases; bases outside gene matches: 6. The CDR3 is 15 amino acids. DNA of the CDR3: TGCGCCAGCAGCCGAAACGGGGGGATCACCGGGGAGCTGTTTTTT. Encoded protein: CASSRNGGITGELFF.

V is TRBV20-1 and J is TRBJ2-3; D gene ambiguous. Germline V gives CDR1 DFQATT, CDR2 SNEGSKA (reference sequence). CDR3 length equals 14 residues. V gave up 1 base and J gave up 2 bases, with 10 bases separating them. CDR3 amino acids: CSARAQDFTDTQYF. The CDR3 bases are TGCAGTGCTAGAGCCCAGGATTTCACAGATACGCAGTATTTT.

The V gene is TRBV7-3, the J gene TRBJ2-7, with unresolved D. Germline CDR1 and CDR2: SGHTA and FQGTGA. This CDR3 has 14 amino acids. V lost 4 bases to trimming and J lost 2 bases, with 12 bases between them. The CDR3 is CASSSLSGPYEQYF. The CDR3 DNA reads as TGTGCCAGCAGCTCACTGTCGGGCCCCTACGAGCAGTACTTC.

This chain links TRBV6-1 with TRBJ2-7; the D gene is possibly TRBD2 (6 bases). From germline, CDR1 is MNHNS and CDR2 SASEGT. The V end was cut by 4 bases, the J end by 6 bases, with 25 bases between. The CDR3 sequence is 17 residues long. DNA of the CDR3: TGTGCCAGCAGTGTTGTCCCGCCCCGGGAGTGGGTGTCCGAGCAGTACTTC. Translating gives CASSVVPPREWVSEQYF.

This chain links TRBV7-2 with TRBJ2-1; D unresolved. CDR1 is SGHTA and CDR2 is FQGNSA in the germline V gene. The CDR3 consists of 13 residues. V was pared by 6 bases and J by 9 bases, with 15 bases between. CDR3 in amino acids: CASRASAAIEQFF. CDR3 DNA: TGTGCCAGCAGAGCGTCGGCGGCCATTGAGCAGTTCTTC.

This sequence joins TRBV6-1 and TRBJ2-7; 7 bases align to TRBD1. The CDR3 is made up of 15 amino acids. V was pared by 1 base and J by 3 bases, with 6 bases of the junction left unmatched. Germline loops: CDR1 MNHNS, CDR2 SASEGT. CDR3 coding DNA: TGTGCCAGCAGTGAAGAGGGGACAGTGATCTACGAGCAGTACTTC. It yields the protein CASSEEGTVIYEQYF.